This TCR beta chain was captured by sequencing in a study of T-cell memory formation after mild COVID-19. 5'RACE primed from the constant segment yielded TCR alpha and TCR beta cDNA libraries bearing sample barcodes and UMIs. MiXCR, applied by TCRdb to the 5' RACE reads, yields one record per CDR3 protein. In the table there are around 320,000 distinct CDR3 sequences, roughly an eighth of which are singletons. In its sample, this clonotype was seen many times. V lost 4 bases to trimming and J lost 11 bases, with 14 bases between them. The CDR3 has 12 amino acids. Germline V lookup: CDR1 MDHEN, CDR2 SYDVKM.

The source material was PBMCs or a T cell subset sorted from them (not recorded which). The rearrangement links TRBV28 to TRBJ2-5; D remains ambiguous. The receptor comes from a man younger than 35 who had mild COVID-19 (a few samples of this study predate the infection). Cell type and time point are not known. DNA for the CDR3: TGTGCCAGCAGTTCCGCCGGAGAAATACAGTACTTC. The encoded protein is CASSSAGEIQYF.